Here is one T cell receptor beta chain with its context. The data are from a study of T cell changes during pregnancy in multiple sclerosis. The CDR3 sequence is 12 residues long. Deletions cut 8 bases from V and 4 bases from J, with 11 bases between. The V gene's germline CDR1 is SNHLY and CDR2 FYNNEI. The repertoire was sequenced with immunoSEQ multiplex PCR; TCRdb's copy has only in-frame clones and lacks some. The table lists tens of thousands of clones, approximately 92% of them singletons. The input for sequencing was peripheral blood, taken in the third trimester of pregnancy. The TCR was taken from a female donor in good health, enrolled as a control in a pregnancy study. V and J are TRBV2 and TRBJ1-2; D ambiguous. The CDR3 bases are TGTGCCAGCGAAGCGAGATTCTATGGCTACACCTTC. As protein: CASEARFYGYTF.